This TCR beta chain stems from a study of T cells in placental villitis. Regarding the study as a whole: Placentae with villitis of unknown etiology showed clonal expansion, median clonality around 0.05 versus control 0.006 to 0.0065. CMV-specific clones were more frequent in CMV cases than villitis of unknown etiology. This bulk method cannot assign sequences to subsets or to mother or fetus.

Germline V gives CDR1 MDHEN, CDR2 SYDVKM. The CDR3 is 13 residues long. V lost 3 bases and J 4 bases, leaving 9 bases between the germline ends. The libraries were made with immunoSEQ v4. Profiled with immunoSEQ multiplex PCR; TCRdb holds only in-frame clones, not every one. The sample includes several hundred clones, approximately 87% seen only once; the top ten take about 12%. Comment on this clone: The target antigen is unknown.

Placentae with high-grade villitis of unknown etiology numbered about 10. Mothers with villitis of unknown etiology had more pregnancies, births and miscarriages. The chain joins TRBV28 to TRBJ1-1, with TRBD1 as a possible D gene (5 bases). Material: placental tissue containing maternal and fetal cells. The sequence was obtained from a human patient with villitis of unknown etiology; the placental T cells may come from both mother and fetus. CDR3 nucleotides: TGTGCCAGCAGTTTGGGGGGTCTCACTGAAGCTTTCTTT. This sequence encodes CASSLGGLTEAFF.